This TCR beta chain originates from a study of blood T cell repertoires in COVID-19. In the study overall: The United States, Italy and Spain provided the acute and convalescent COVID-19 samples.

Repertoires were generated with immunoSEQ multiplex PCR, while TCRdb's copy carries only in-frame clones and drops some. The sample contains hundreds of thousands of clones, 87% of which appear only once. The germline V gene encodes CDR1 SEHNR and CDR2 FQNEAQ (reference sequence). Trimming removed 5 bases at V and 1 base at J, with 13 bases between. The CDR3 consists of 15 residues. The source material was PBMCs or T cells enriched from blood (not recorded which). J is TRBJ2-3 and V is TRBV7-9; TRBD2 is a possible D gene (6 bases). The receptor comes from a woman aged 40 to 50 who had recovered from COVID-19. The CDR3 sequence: CASSHKGTRTDTQYF. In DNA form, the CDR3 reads TGTGCCAGCAGCCACAAAGGGACTCGCACAGATACGCAGTATTTT.